Included here is one TCR beta chain sequence, with context. This sample was included in a study of shared T cell receptors in the human thymus. The table came from immunoSEQ multiplex PCR; TCRdb's copy has only in-frame clones and leaves some out. The sample yields more than 300,000 clones, 95% seen once. Germline V CDR1 and CDR2: SGHTA, FQGNSA. Trimming took off 2 bases at V and 0 bases at J, with 8 bases between the two ends. This CDR3 spans 14 amino acids. This TCR was recovered from a human donor. Material for sequencing was thymocytes. The chain couples TRBV7-2 to TRBJ2-7, with no clear D. The DNA for the CDR3 is TGTGCCAGCAGCTTATTCACAGCCTCCTACGAGCAGTACTTC. Translating gives CASSLFTASYEQYF.